Listed below are T cell receptor beta chains from one sample, sequenced in a study of shared clonotypes between healthy human individuals. Profiled with immunoSEQ multiplex PCR; TCRdb holds only in-frame clones, not every one. This sample carries roughly 650,000 clones, about 97% of them seen once, and the ten largest clones take around 0.058%. Sequencing was carried out using naive CD4+ T cells sorted from blood. The receptors were sampled from a woman aged 25 to 45 in good health. Each CDR3 is given with its conserved first and last residue. D genes are given only for firm matches. Clone size is not always given. Where it is, it says once, few, many or a class for expanded clones.

>TRBV28|few|TRBJ1-2|.
CAYLVSGYGYTF
TGTGCTTACCTGGTTTCAGGCTATGGCTACACCTTC
>TRBV18|.|TRBJ1-4|.
CASSPRDGTNEKLFF
TGTGCCAGCTCACCACGGGATGGCACTAATGAAAAACTGTTTTTT
>TRBV5-1|.|TRBJ2-5|.
CASTAREQGFGETQYF
TGCGCCAGCACTGCGAGAGAACAGGGTTTTGGGGAGACCCAGTACTTC
>TRBV5-4|.|TRBJ1-1|TRBD1
CASSIGQATEAFF
TGTGCCAGCAGCATAGGACAGGCGACTGAAGCTTTCTTT
>TRBV27|.|TRBJ1-6|.
CASSLNQGSYNSPLHF
TGTGCCAGCAGTTTAAACCAGGGCTCCTATAATTCACCCCTCCACTTT
>TRBV5-5|.|TRBJ2-2|TRBD1
CASSNPGQGPTGELFF
TGTGCCAGCAGCAACCCGGGACAGGGACCCACCGGGGAGCTGTTTTTT
>TRBV9|.|TRBJ2-3|.
CASSGRDPFSTDTQYF
TGTGCCAGCAGCGGAAGAGACCCTTTTAGCACAGATACGCAGTATTTT
>TRBV5-1|.|TRBJ2-2|TRBD2
CASSLALAVDTGELFF
TGCGCCAGCAGCTTGGCTCTAGCGGTAGACACCGGGGAGCTGTTTTTT
>TRBV4-1|.|TRBJ1-5|.
CASSQGPGRRQPQHF
TGCGCCAGCAGCCAAGGTCCGGGGCGCAGGCAGCCCCAGCATTTT
>TRBV29-1|.|TRBJ1-2|TRBD1
CSVLTGQYGYTF
TGCAGCGTCTTGACAGGGCAGTATGGCTACACCTTC
>TRBV11-3|.|TRBJ2-2|.
CASSKDRNTGELFF
TGTGCCAGCAGCAAAGACAGGAACACCGGGGAGCTGTTTTTT
>TRBV19|.|TRBJ1-1|.
CASTLSTGLAMNTEAFF
TGTGCCAGTACCCTTAGTACAGGTCTGGCCATGAACACTGAAGCTTTCTTT
>TRBV19|.|TRBJ1-3|.
CASSPRSGASGNTIYF
TGTGCCAGTAGTCCGAGATCCGGAGCCTCTGGAAACACCATATATTTT
>TRBV19|.|TRBJ2-1|TRBD1
CASSEDRGRDYNEQFF
TGTGCCAGTAGTGAAGACAGGGGGCGAGACTACAATGAGCAGTTCTTC
>TRBV2|once|TRBJ1-5|.
CASSEDGLFNQPQHF
TGTGCCAGCAGTGAAGACGGTCTCTTCAATCAGCCCCAGCATTTT
>TRBV18|.|TRBJ2-7|.
CASSPVGGLYEQYF
TGTGCCAGCTCACCGGTTGGTGGTTTATACGAGCAGTACTTC
>TRBV27|.|TRBJ2-7|.
CASSFAGTLYEQYF
TGTGCCAGCAGTTTTGCGGGAACCCTCTACGAGCAGTACTTC
>TRBV7-9|.|TRBJ2-2|.
CASSLVGLRESTGELFF
TGTGCCAGCAGCTTAGTCGGATTACGGGAGTCCACCGGGGAGCTGTTTTTT
>TRBV30|.|TRBJ2-3|.
CAWVIAGGVTDTQYF
TGTGCCTGGGTTATTGCGGGCGGAGTCACAGATACGCAGTATTTT
>TRBV5-1|.|TRBJ2-5|.
CASSLPGALETQYF
TGCGCCAGCAGCTTGCCGGGGGCGCTGGAGACCCAGTACTTC
>TRBV7-9|.|TRBJ2-7|TRBD2
CASSLVAGGPFEQYF
TGTGCCAGCAGCTTAGTAGCGGGAGGGCCGTTCGAGCAGTACTTC
>TRBV7-8|.|TRBJ2-2|TRBD1
CASSKGTGGIGELFF
TGTGCCAGCAGCAAAGGGACAGGGGGGATCGGGGAGCTGTTTTTT
>TRBV28|.|TRBJ1-1|TRBD1
CASRTTGGRTEAFF
TGTGCCAGCAGAACGACAGGGGGCCGCACTGAAGCTTTCTTT
>TRBV5-6|.|TRBJ2-5|TRBD2
CASSLVLAGVETQYF
TGTGCCAGCAGCTTGGTCCTAGCGGGAGTGGAGACCCAGTACTTC
>TRBV28|.|TRBJ2-3|.
CASSSGQLVATQYF
TGTGCCAGCAGTTCTGGACAGTTGGTAGCGACGCAGTATTTT
>TRBV7-7|.|TRBJ1-4|.
CASSLSDTTNEKLFF
TGTGCCAGCAGCTTAAGCGACACAACTAATGAAAAACTGTTTTTT
>TRBV2|.|TRBJ1-4|TRBD1
CASSPTDRGREKLFF
TGTGCCAGCAGTCCCACGGACAGGGGAAGGGAAAAACTGTTTTTT
>TRBV18|once|TRBJ2-7|TRBD1
CASSPTSPFQDRGSVHEQYF
TGTGCCAGCTCACCGACCTCCCCTTTTCAGGACAGGGGTTCGGTGCACGAGCAGTACTTC
>TRBV19|.|TRBJ2-3|TRBD1
CASSRRQGVGGTDTQYF
TGTGCCAGTAGTAGGCGACAGGGGGTAGGTGGCACAGATACGCAGTATTTT
>TRBV28|.|TRBJ1-1|.
CASSRVGQVHTEAFF
TGTGCCAGCAGCCGAGTCGGGCAGGTACACACTGAAGCTTTCTTT
>TRBV5-4|.|TRBJ1-2|TRBD1
CASSLVLTAGGDYGYTF
TGTGCCAGCAGCTTGGTTCTTACGGCAGGGGGAGACTATGGCTACACCTTC
>TRBV4-2|.|TRBJ1-4|.
CASSQEGKAEKLFF
TGTGCCAGCAGCCAAGAGGGGAAAGCTGAAAAACTGTTTTTT
>TRBV4-1|.|TRBJ2-3|.
CASSQEGGRDTQYF
TGCGCCAGCAGCCAAGAGGGCGGACGGGATACGCAGTATTTT
>TRBV28|.|TRBJ1-5|TRBD1
CASSLTGVVNQPQHF
TGTGCCAGCAGTTTAACAGGGGTCGTCAATCAGCCCCAGCATTTT
>TRBV6-5|.|TRBJ2-7|.
CASRTGGAYEQYF
TGTGCCAGCAGAACGGGTGGGGCCTACGAGCAGTACTTC
>TRBV19|.|TRBJ2-2|TRBD2
CASSINAGAGELFF
TGTGCCAGTAGTATTAATGCGGGGGCCGGGGAGCTGTTTTTT
>TRBV30|.|TRBJ2-1|.
CAWSGGTVSSYNEQFF
TGTGCCTGGAGCGGTGGGACGGTGAGCTCCTACAATGAGCAGTTCTTC
>TRBV4-2|.|TRBJ1-1|.
CASSQDGTKPGEAFF
TGTGCCAGCAGCCAAGACGGGACAAAGCCTGGGGAAGCTTTCTTT
>TRBV5-1|.|TRBJ2-3|.
CASSLARVSTDTQYF
TGCGCCAGCAGCTTGGCACGGGTTAGCACAGATACGCAGTATTTT
>TRBV28|.|TRBJ1-2|.
CASSLGDYGYTF
TGTGCCAGCAGTTTAGGGGATTATGGCTACACCTTC
>TRBV2|.|TRBJ2-3|.
CASSVAAYVSTDTQYF
TGTGCCAGCAGTGTGGCTGCGTACGTTAGCACAGATACGCAGTATTTT
>TRBV5-1|once|TRBJ2-2|TRBD2
CTSSLVREGLNTGELFF
TGCACCAGCAGCTTGGTGCGGGAGGGCCTGAACACCGGGGAGCTGTTTTTT
>TRBV28|.|TRBJ1-5|TRBD1
CASSSRTGERLNQPQHF
TGTGCCAGCAGTTCTCGGACAGGGGAAAGACTAAATCAGCCCCAGCATTTT
>TRBV4-1|.|TRBJ2-3|TRBD2
CASSQDKGLAGFGADTQYF
TGCGCCAGCAGCCAAGATAAGGGACTAGCGGGTTTTGGGGCAGATACGCAGTATTTT
>TRBV18|.|TRBJ2-2|.
CASSPSAEELFF
TGTGCCAGCTCACCTAGCGCCGAGGAGCTGTTTTTT